The clone carrying this T cell receptor (beta chain) was observed at least ten times. Its antigen is unidentified. J was trimmed by 6 bases and V by 4 bases; bases with no gene match: 7. CDR1 and CDR2 from the germline V gene are MNHEY and SMNVEV (reference sequence). The CDR3 contains 15 residues. This record belongs to a study of T cells in Graves' hyperthyroidism and ophthalmopathy. Authors of the study amplified TCR beta CDR3 regions from RNA transcripts. Researchers ran a first-round RT-PCR on the TCR CDR3 using the HTBI primer set. TCRdb passed the multiplex PCR reads through MiXCR, listing each CDR3 protein once. Of about 640,000 distinct CDR3 sequences listed, about 15% are singletons. Study observations and caveats: Researchers found most expanded thyroid clonotypes above 0.001 in blood as well.

This clonotype was sampled from a woman aged 50 to 60 with Graves' ophthalmopathy. Sequenced sample: blood. The chain recombines TRBV27 with TRBJ1-5; 9 bases are shared with TRBD1. The CDR3 is CASSSTGGWGQPQHF. CDR3 nucleotides: TGTGCCAGCAGTTCTACAGGGGGCTGGGGTCAGCCCCAGCATTTT.